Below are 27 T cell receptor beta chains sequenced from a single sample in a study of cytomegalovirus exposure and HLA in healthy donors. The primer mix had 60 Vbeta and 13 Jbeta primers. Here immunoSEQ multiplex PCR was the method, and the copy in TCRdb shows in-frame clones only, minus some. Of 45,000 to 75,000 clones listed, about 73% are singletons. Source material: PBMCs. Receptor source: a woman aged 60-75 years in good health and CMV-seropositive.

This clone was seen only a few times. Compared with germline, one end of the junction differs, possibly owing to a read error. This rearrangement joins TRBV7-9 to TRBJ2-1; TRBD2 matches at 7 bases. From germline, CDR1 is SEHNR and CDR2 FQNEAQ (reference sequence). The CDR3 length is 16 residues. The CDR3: CSSSFSLLASDNEQFF. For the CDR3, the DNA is TGTTCCAGCAGCTTCTCTTTACTAGCGAGTGACAATGAGCAGTTCTTC.

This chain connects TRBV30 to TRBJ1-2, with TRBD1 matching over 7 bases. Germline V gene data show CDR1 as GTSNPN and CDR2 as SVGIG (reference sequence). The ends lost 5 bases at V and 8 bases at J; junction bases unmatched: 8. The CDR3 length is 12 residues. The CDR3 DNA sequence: TGTGCCTGGGGGGACAGCTCCAGGGGCTACACCTTC. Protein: CAWGDSSRGYTF.

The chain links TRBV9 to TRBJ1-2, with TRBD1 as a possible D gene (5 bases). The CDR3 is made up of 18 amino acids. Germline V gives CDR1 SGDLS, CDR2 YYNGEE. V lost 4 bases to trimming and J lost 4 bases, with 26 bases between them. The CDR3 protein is CASSPGTSSGRVGYGYTF. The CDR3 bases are TGTGCCAGCAGCCCGGGGACTTCCTCGGGCAGGGTGGGCTATGGCTACACCTTC.

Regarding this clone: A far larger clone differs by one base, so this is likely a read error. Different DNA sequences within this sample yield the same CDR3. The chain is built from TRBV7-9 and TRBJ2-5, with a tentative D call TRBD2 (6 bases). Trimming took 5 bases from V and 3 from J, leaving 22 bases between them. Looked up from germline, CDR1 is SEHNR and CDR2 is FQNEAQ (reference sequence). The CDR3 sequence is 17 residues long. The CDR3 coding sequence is TGTGCCAGCAGCCAAGATACGGTAGCGGACCCTAAAGAGACCCAGTACTTC. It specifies CASSQDTVADPKETQYF.

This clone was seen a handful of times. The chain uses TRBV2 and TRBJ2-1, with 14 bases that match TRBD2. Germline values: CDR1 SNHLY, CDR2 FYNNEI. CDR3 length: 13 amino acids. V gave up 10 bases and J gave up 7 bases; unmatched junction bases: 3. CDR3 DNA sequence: TGTGCCACGGGACTAGCGGGGGTAAATGAGCAGTTCTTC. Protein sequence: CATGLAGVNEQFF.

The CDR3 loop is CASTRDSSYNEQFF. In DNA, the CDR3 is TGCGCCAGCACCCGGGACAGTTCCTACAATGAGCAGTTCTTC. The rearrangement uses TRBV4-1 and TRBJ2-1; 7 bases match TRBD1. Germline values: CDR1 MGHRA, CDR2 YSYEKL. This CDR3 comprises 14 residues. V was clipped by 7 bases and J by 1 base; unmatched bases: 4.

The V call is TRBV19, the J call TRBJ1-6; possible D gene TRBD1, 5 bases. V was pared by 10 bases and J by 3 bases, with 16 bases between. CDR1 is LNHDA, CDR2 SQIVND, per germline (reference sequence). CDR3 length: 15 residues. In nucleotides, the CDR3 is TGTGCCACCTCTGGGGGGTACGTCTATAATTCACCCCTCCACTTT. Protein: CATSGGYVYNSPLHF.

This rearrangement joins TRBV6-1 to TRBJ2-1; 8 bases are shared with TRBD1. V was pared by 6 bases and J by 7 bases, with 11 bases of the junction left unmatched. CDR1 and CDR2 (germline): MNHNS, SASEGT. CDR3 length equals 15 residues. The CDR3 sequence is CASSPGQGAVNEQFF. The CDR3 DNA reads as TGTGCCAGCAGCCCCGGACAGGGCGCCGTGAATGAGCAGTTCTTC.

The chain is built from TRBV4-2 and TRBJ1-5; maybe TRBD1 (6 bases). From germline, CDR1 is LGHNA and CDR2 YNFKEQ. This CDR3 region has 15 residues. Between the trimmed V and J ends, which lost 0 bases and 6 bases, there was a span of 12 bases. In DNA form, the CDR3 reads TGTGCCAGCAGCCAAGATCGGGGGGCTGGTCAGCCCCAGCATTTT. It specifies CASSQDRGAGQPQHF.

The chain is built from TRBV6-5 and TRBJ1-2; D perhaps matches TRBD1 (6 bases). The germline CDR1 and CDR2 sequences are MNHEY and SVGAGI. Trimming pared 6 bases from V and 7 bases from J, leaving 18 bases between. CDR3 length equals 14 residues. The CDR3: CASRLPTGVGGYTF. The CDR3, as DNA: TGTGCCAGCAGACTACCGACAGGCGTTGGTGGCTACACCTTC.

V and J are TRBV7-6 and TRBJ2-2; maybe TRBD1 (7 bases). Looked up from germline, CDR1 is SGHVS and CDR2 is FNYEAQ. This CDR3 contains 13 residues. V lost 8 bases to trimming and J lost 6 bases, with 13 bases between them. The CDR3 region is CASFAGGPGELFF. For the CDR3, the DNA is TGTGCCAGCTTCGCAGGGGGGCCCGGGGAGCTGTTTTTT.

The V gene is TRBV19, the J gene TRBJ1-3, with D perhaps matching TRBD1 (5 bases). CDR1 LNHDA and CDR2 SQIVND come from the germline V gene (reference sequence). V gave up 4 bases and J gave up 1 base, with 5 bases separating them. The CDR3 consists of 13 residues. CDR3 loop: CASSTGSGNTIYF. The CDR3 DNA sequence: TGTGCCAGTAGTACAGGGTCTGGAAACACCATATATTTT.

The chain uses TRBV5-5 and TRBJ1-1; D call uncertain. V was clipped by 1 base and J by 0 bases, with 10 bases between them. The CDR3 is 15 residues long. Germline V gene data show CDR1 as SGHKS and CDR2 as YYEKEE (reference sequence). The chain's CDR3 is CASSLPIAMNTEAFF. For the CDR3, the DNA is TGTGCCAGCAGCTTGCCGATCGCGATGAACACTGAAGCTTTCTTT.

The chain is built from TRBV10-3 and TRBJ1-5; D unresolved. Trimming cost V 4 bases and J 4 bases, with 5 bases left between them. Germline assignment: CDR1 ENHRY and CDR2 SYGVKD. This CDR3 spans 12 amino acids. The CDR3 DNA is TGTGCCATCAGTGCGGTTAATCAGCCCCAGCATTTT. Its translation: CAISAVNQPQHF.

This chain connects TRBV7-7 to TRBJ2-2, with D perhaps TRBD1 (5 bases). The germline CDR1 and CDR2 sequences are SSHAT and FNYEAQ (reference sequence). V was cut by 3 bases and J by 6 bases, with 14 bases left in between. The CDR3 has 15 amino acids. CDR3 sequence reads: CASSFRQSTSGELFF. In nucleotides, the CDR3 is TGTGCCAGCAGCTTCCGACAGAGTACGTCCGGGGAGCTGTTTTTT.

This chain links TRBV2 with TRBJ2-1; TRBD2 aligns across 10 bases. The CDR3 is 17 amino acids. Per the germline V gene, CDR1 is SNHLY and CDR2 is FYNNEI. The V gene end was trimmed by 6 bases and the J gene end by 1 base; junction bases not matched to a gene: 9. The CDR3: CASSLRLAGGSYNEQFF. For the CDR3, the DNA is TGTGCCAGCAGCCTTAGACTAGCGGGCGGATCCTACAATGAGCAGTTCTTC.

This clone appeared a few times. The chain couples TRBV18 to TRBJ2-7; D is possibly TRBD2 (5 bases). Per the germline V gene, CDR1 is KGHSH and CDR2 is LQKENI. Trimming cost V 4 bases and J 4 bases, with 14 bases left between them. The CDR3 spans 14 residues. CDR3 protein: CASSQRGSEYEQYF. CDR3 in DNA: TGTGCCAGCTCACAGCGAGGGTCCGAGTACGAGCAGTACTTC.

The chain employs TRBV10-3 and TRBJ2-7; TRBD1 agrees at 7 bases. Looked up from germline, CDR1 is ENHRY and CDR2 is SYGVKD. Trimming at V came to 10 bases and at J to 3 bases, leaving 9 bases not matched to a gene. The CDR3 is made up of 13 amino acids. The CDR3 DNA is TGTGCCAACTCGGGACAGCTTGACTACGAGCAGTACTTC. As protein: CANSGQLDYEQYF.

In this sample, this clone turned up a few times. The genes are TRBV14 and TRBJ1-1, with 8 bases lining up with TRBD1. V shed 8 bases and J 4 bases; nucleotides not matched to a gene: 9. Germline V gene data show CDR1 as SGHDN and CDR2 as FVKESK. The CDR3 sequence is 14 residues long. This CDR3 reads CASLGVTGGTEAFF. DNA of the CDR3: TGTGCCAGCCTCGGAGTAACAGGGGGCACTGAAGCTTTCTTT.

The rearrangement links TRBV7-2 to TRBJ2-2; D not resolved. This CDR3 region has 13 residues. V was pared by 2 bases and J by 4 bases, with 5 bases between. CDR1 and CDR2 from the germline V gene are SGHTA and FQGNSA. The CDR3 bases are TGTGCCAGCAGCTTATCAGGCACCGGGGAGCTGTTTTTT. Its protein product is CASSLSGTGELFF.

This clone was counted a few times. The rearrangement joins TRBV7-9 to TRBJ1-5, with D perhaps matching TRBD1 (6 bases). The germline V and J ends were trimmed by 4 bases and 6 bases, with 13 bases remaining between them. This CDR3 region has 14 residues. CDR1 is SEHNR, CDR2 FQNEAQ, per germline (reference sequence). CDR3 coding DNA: TGTGCCAGCAGCTCCTCCCGGGACATTCAGCCCCAGCATTTT. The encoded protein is CASSSSRDIQPQHF.

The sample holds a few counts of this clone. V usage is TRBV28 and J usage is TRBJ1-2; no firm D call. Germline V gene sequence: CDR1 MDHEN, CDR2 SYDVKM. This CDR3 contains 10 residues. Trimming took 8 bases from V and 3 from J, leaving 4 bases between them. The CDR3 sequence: CASRHYGYTF. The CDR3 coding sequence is TGTGCCAGCCGTCACTATGGCTACACCTTC.

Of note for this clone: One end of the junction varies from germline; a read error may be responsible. CDR3 amino acids: CSSSLDRDLTGELFF. The CDR3 DNA reads as TGTTCCAGCAGCCTGGACAGGGATTTGACCGGGGAGCTGTTTTTT. V usage is TRBV7-9 and J usage is TRBJ2-2, with 8 positions matching TRBD1. Germline lookup yields CDR1 SEHNR and CDR2 FQNEAQ (reference sequence). The CDR3 contains 15 residues.

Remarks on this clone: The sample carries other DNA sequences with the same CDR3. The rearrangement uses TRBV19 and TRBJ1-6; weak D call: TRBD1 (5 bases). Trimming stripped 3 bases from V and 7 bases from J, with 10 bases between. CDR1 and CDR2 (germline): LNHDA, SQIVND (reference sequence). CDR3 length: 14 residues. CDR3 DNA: TGTGCCAGTAGTATCGGCCAGGGAAATTCACCCCTCCACTTT. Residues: CASSIGQGNSPLHF.

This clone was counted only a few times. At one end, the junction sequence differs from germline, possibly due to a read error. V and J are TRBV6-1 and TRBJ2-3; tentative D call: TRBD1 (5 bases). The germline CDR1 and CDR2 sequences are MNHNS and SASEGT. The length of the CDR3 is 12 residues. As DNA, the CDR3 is TGTGCCAGCAGTGAAAAGGGGATCTCCCCGCATTTT. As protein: CASSEKGISPHF.

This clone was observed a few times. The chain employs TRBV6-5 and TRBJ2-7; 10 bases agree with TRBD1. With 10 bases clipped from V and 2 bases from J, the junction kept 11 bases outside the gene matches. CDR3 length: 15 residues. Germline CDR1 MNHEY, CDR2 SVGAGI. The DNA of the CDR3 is TGTGCCACCCGGAAGGGACAGGGGATAACCTACGAGCAGTACTTC. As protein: CATRKGQGITYEQYF.

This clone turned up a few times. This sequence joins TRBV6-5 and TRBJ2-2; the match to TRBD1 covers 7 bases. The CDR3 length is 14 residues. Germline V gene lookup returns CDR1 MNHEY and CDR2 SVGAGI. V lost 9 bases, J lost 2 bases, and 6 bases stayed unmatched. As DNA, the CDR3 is TGTGCCAGTTGGGACAGCTCCAACACCGGGGAGCTGTTTTTT. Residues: CASWDSSNTGELFF.